This T cell receptor (beta chain) was found in a study of T-cell memory formation after mild COVID-19. V lost 5 bases to trimming and J lost 2 bases; unmatched junction nucleotides: 11. The CDR3 is 16 amino acids. The germline V gene has CDR1 MNHEY and CDR2 SVGEGT. Overall study results and limits: Cross-reactive memory seemingly joined, as some responding clones were found in pre-infection memory. Day 37-peaking second-wave clones had unconfirmed SARS-CoV-2 specificity.

This clonotype has more than one count but fewer than ten. The antigen remains unidentified. MiXCR, run by TCRdb on the 5' RACE reads, gives a single entry per CDR3 protein. The sample shows roughly 120,000 distinct CDR3 sequences, 15% to 20% of them seen only once. The chain carries TRBV6-2 or TRBV6-3 and TRBJ2-5, with 7 bases lining up with TRBD2. The origin of this receptor is an adult woman who had mild COVID-19 (a few samples of this study predate the infection). Cell type and time point are not known. Sequencing was done on a sample of PBMCs or a T cell subset sorted from them (not recorded which). CDR3 region: CASSPTGREGQETQYF. The DNA of the CDR3 is TGTGCCAGCAGTCCCACCGGCAGGGAGGGACAAGAGACCCAGTACTTC.